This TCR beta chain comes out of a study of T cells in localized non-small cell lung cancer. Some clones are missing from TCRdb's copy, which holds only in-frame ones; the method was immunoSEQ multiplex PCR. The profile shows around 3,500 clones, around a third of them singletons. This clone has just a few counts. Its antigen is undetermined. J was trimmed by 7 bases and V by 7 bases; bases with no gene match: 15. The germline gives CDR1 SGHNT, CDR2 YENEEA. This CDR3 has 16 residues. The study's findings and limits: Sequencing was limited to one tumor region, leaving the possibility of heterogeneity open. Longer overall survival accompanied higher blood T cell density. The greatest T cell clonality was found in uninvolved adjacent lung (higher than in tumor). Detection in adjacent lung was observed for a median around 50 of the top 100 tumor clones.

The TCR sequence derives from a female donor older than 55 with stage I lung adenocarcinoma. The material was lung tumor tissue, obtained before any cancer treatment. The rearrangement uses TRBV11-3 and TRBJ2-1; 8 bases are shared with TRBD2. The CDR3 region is CASTPLSAGVGNEQFF. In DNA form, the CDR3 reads TGTGCCAGCACCCCCCTCTCAGCGGGGGTTGGAAATGAGCAGTTCTTC.